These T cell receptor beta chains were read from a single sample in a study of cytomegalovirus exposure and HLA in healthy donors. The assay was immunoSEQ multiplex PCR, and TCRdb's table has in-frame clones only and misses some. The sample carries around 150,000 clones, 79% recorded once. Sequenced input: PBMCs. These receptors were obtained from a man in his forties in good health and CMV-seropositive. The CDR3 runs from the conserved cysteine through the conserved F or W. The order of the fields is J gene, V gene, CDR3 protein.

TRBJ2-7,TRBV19,CASSLGLWGLYEQYF
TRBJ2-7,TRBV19,CASSMGRSGRGGEQYF
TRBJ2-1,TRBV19,CAVSTSGYNEQFF
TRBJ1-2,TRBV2,CASSDSVGTGYTF
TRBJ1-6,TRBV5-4,CASSLAQGGDSPLHF
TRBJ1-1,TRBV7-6,CASSPREMNTEAFF
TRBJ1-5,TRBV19,CASSISREGQPQHF
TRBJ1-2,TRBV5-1,CASSPRLPGQGKMLGFGYTF
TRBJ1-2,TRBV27,CASSLLGQGAIKTGYTF
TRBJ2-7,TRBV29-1,CSVGQGASEQYF
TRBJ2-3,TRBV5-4,CASSARTGSTDTQYF
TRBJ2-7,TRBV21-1,CASSIQGQGHEQYF
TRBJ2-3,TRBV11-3,CASSLKGDTDTQYF
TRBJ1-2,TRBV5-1,CASSLGVRTANDGYTF
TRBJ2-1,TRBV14,CASSQEGGGDEQFF
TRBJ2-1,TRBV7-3,CASSLTGTRENEQFF
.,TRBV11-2,CASSLGPSSYEQYF
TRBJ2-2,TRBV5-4,CASSALAGVDTGELFF
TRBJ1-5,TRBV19,CASSMDRNQPQHF
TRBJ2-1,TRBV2,CASEGGTSGRNEQFF
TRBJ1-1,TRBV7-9,CASSLEGGLNTEAFF
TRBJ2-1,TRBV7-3,CASSFFGGPSYNEQFF
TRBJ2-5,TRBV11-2,CASSSGFSGGGETQYF
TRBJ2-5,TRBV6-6,CASSYWREGRETQYF
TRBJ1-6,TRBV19,CAIKTGGGDDSPLHF
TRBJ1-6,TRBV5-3,CARSLEVGRGDSPLHF
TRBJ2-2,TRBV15,CATSRDLLAKNTGELFF
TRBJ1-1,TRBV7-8,CASSLTTGNTEAFF
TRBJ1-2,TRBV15,CATSREGSYGYTF
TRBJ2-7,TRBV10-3,CAISEGIAGYYEQYF
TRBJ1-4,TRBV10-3,CAISESGGESEKLFF
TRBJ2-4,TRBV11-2,CASSDRTRFHIQYF
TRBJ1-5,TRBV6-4,CASPRDRVRDNQPQHF
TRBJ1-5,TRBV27,CASSHRPRDGRYQPQHF
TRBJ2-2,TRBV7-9,CASSRERSANTGELFF
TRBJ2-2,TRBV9,CASSVGVGGGTGELFF
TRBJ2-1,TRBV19,CASSPGTPGEQFF
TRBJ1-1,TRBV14,CASAPGMYTEAFF
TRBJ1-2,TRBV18,CASSPDGQEGYGYTF
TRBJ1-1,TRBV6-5,CASSYFVNSDTEAFF
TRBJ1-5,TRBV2,CASSEGLGGGNQPQHF